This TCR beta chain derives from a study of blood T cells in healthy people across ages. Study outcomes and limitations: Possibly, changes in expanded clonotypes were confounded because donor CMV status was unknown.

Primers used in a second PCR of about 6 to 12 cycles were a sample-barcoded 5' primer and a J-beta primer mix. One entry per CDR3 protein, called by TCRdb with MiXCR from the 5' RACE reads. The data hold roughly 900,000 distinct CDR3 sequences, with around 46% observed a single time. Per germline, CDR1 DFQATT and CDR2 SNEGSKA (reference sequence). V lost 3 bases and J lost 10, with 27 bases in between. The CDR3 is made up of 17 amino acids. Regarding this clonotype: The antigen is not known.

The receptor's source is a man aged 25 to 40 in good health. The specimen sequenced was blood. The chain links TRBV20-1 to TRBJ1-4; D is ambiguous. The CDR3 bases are TGCAGTGCTAGTCCCGACATCCTTCGGGGAGTACGCGCAAAACTGTTTTTT. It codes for CSASPDILRGVRAKLFF.